One sample yielded the 20 T cell receptor beta chains listed below, sequenced in a study of identical twins. A single record per CDR3 protein comes from TCRdb applying MiXCR to the 5' RACE reads. The table has under 900,000 distinct CDR3 sequences, over 9% seen once. These sequences were also reported in another study, on yellow fever vaccine responses in identical twins.

Sequenced sample: PBMCs. The receptors were sampled from a woman between 18 and 29 years old in good health.

This sequence joins TRBV18 and TRBJ1-6; a weak D match, TRBD1 (5 bases). The CDR3 extends over 16 amino acids. Trimming removed 3 bases from V and 8 bases from J, with 17 bases in between. CDR1 and CDR2 from the germline V gene are KGHSH and LQKENI. DNA of the CDR3: TGTGCCAGCTCACCGGGACTCTCCACTCGGGATTCACCCCTCCACTTT. It translates to CASSPGLSTRDSPLHF.

The rearrangement joins TRBV12-3 or TRBV12-4 to TRBJ1-6; D perhaps matches TRBD1 (5 bases). The CDR3 length is 14 residues. The V end was cut by 4 bases, the J end by 8 bases, with 12 bases between. The CDR3 protein is CASSYRGGDSPLHF. DNA for the CDR3: TGTGCCAGCAGTTATAGGGGCGGGGATTCACCCCTCCACTTT.

There are a few counts of this clonotype. The gene calls are TRBV9 and TRBJ2-1, with 16 bases identical to TRBD2. V was clipped by 0 bases and J by 9 bases; unmatched bases: 9. CDR3 length: 18 amino acids. Germline-derived CDR1 and CDR2 are SGDLS and YYNGEE. The CDR3 nucleotides are TGTGCCAGCAGCGTAGCCGGGACTAGCGGGAGGGCCTCCGGTGAGCAGTTCTTC. Residues: CASSVAGTSGRASGEQFF. Based on the CDR3 plus reference TRBV9 and TRBJ2-1, the full variable domain is DSGVTQTPKHLITATGQRVTLRCSPRSGDLSVYWYQQSLDQGLQFLIQYYNGEERAKGNILERFSAQQFPDLHSELNLSSLELGDSALYFCASSVAGTSGRASGEQFFGPGTRLTVL.

The rearrangement joins TRBV4-2 to TRBJ2-2, with D possibly being TRBD1 or TRBD2 (5 bases each). The V end lost 4 bases, the J end lost 0 bases, and 12 bases lay between the germline ends. This CDR3 is 16 amino acids long. The germline V gene has CDR1 LGHNA and CDR2 YNFKEQ. Here the CDR3 DNA reads TGTGCCAGCAGCCTCGAGGGACGTGCGAACACCGGGGAGCTGTTTTTT. Residues: CASSLEGRANTGELFF.

Here the CDR3 reads CASCRGTLETQYF. CDR3 nucleotides: TGTGCCAGCTGTAGAGGGACACTGGAGACCCAGTACTTC. V usage is TRBV6-6 and J usage is TRBJ2-5; perhaps TRBD1 as D (6 bases). With 8 bases removed from V and 5 bases from J, the gap between germline ends came to 15 bases. There are 13 residues in the CDR3. CDR1 is MNHNY and CDR2 is SVGAGI in the germline V gene (reference sequence).

This clonotype came up a few times. The rearrangement links TRBV7-7 to TRBJ2-3; TRBD2 aligns across 14 bases. This CDR3 region has 16 residues. CDR1 SSHAT and CDR2 FNYEAQ come from the germline V gene (reference sequence). V was pared by 5 bases and J by 4 bases, with 5 bases of the junction left unmatched. The CDR3: CASSLGLAGGADTQYF. DNA for the CDR3: TGTGCCAGCAGCCTCGGACTAGCGGGGGGCGCAGATACGCAGTATTTT.

The V and J genes are TRBV7-9 and TRBJ1-1, with TRBD1 matching 8 bases. This CDR3 is built from 16 residues. V shed 4 bases and J 0 bases; nucleotides not matched to a gene: 7. Per germline, CDR1 SEHNR and CDR2 FQNEAQ (reference sequence). Written as DNA, the CDR3 is TGTGCCAGCAGCTACCGACAGGGGACAATGAACACTGAAGCTTTCTTT. This codes for CASSYRQGTMNTEAFF.

A few counts support this clonotype. The chain uses TRBV12-3 or TRBV12-4 and TRBJ1-5; no reliable D call. V was cut by 5 bases and J by 0 bases, with 8 bases left in between. This CDR3 comprises 14 residues. The DNA for the CDR3 is TGTGCCAGCAGTCAGACCTATAGCAATCAGCCCCAGCATTTT. It codes for CASSQTYSNQPQHF.

This clonotype has a handful of counts. The rearrangement uses TRBV6-5 and TRBJ2-3, with D maybe TRBD1 (6 bases). V was cut by 2 bases and J by 5 bases, with 17 bases left in between. The V gene's germline CDR1 is MNHEY and CDR2 SVGAGI. The CDR3 has 16 amino acids. As DNA, the CDR3 is TGTGCCAGCAGTTACCCCGAGGGGGATCGGATAGATACGCAGTATTTT. Its translation is CASSYPEGDRIDTQYF.

The table lists this clonotype with a few counts. This chain connects TRBV27 to TRBJ1-5; unclear D gene. With 3 bases removed from V and 1 base from J, the gap between germline ends came to 10 bases. The germline V gene encodes CDR1 MNHEY and CDR2 SMNVEV (reference sequence). This CDR3 region has 15 residues. CDR3 coding DNA: TGTGCCAGCAGTTTCCTGGGAGAGAGCAATCAGCCCCAGCATTTT. It codes for CASSFLGESNQPQHF.

The chain couples TRBV5-8 to TRBJ2-3, with D unresolved. V lost 0 bases to trimming and J lost 0 bases, with 17 bases between them. This CDR3 is built from 18 residues. The germline CDR1 and CDR2 sequences are SGHTS and YDEGEE. This CDR3 reads CASSLVPPRPTSTDTQYF. Here the CDR3 DNA reads TGTGCCAGCAGCTTGGTACCGCCGCGTCCCACTAGCACAGATACGCAGTATTTT. The variable domain in full, completed from reference TRBV5-8 and TRBJ2-3, reads EAGVTQSPTHLIKTRGQQATLRCSPISGHTSVYWYQQALGLGLQFLLWYDEGEERNRGNFPPRFSGRQFPNYSSELNVNALELEDSALYLCASSLVPPRPTSTDTQYFGPGTRLTVL.

The CDR3 reads CASRTSLRDRGRTGELFF. The CDR3 region has the DNA TGTGCCAGCAGAACCTCACTCCGGGACAGGGGGCGCACCGGGGAGCTGTTTTTT. The chain carries TRBV28 and TRBJ2-2; 12 bases match TRBD1. The germline CDR1 and CDR2 sequences are MDHEN and SYDVKM. With V trimmed by 6 bases and J by 4 bases, 12 bases remained unmatched. This CDR3 is 18 amino acids long.

This clonotype turned up a few times. The genes are TRBV20-1 and TRBJ2-2; 7 bases map to TRBD2. V was clipped by 0 bases and J by 0 bases; unmatched bases: 4. This CDR3 is built from 16 residues. From germline, CDR1 is DFQATT and CDR2 SNEGSKA (reference sequence). CDR3 loop: CSARDWGGTNTGELFF. The CDR3 DNA reads as TGCAGTGCTAGAGATTGGGGGGGGACGAACACCGGGGAGCTGTTTTTT.

This clonotype has more than one count but fewer than ten. The chain uses TRBV3-1 and TRBJ1-2; 7 bases map to TRBD1. The V segment lost 4 bases and the J segment 7 bases; nucleotides outside the gene matches: 6. CDR1 and CDR2 (germline): LGHDT, YNNKEL (reference sequence). The CDR3 is 13 residues long. The CDR3 region is CASSRDRDGGYTF. The CDR3 nucleotides read TGTGCCAGCAGCCGCGACAGGGATGGTGGCTACACCTTC.

The chain carries TRBV11-3 and TRBJ2-7, with 7 bases lining up with TRBD1. The junction had 8 bases not matched to a gene; V was cut back by 8 bases and J by 1 base. Germline V CDR1 and CDR2: SGHNT, YENEEA. The CDR3 has 14 amino acids. DNA for the CDR3: TGTGCCAGCGTCAATCAGGGGGAGTCCTACGAGCAGTACTTC. Its protein product is CASVNQGESYEQYF.

The J gene is TRBJ2-3, the V gene TRBV3-1; the D call may be TRBD1 or TRBD2 (5 bases each). Germline values: CDR1 LGHDT, CDR2 YNNKEL (reference sequence). The CDR3 covers 18 residues. V gave up 1 base and J gave up 0 bases, with 17 bases separating them. The CDR3 sequence: CASSQGPEGTISTDTQYF. CDR3 in DNA: TGTGCCAGCAGCCAAGGGCCCGAGGGGACGATTAGCACAGATACGCAGTATTTT.

This clonotype was counted a few times. The rearrangement uses TRBV2 and TRBJ2-7; 7 nucleotides align to TRBD1. The V segment lost 6 bases and the J segment 3 bases; nucleotides outside the gene matches: 8. The CDR3 totals 14 residues. Germline values: CDR1 SNHLY, CDR2 FYNNEI. CDR3 in DNA: TGTGCCAGCAGACTGACAGGGACGGTCTACGAGCAGTACTTC. Protein product: CASRLTGTVYEQYF.

This chain connects TRBV4-1 to TRBJ2-7; TRBD1 matches at 9 bases. Trimming cost V 4 bases and J 2 bases; bases outside gene matches: 6. In germline, CDR1 is MGHRA, CDR2 YSYEKL. CDR3 length equals 15 residues. CDR3 in amino acids: CASSPGTGSTYEQYV. CDR3 sequence (DNA): TGCGCCAGCAGCCCAGGGACAGGGTCGACCTACGAGCAGTACGTC.

This clonotype was picked up a small number of times. The chain carries TRBV25-1 and TRBJ2-5, with D perhaps matching TRBD2 (6 bases). The germline gives CDR1 MGHDK, CDR2 SYGVNS. Trimming pared 0 bases from V and 2 bases from J, leaving 10 bases between. This CDR3 contains 15 residues. The chain's CDR3 is CASSEYGAGQETQYF. The CDR3 nucleotides are TGTGCCAGCAGTGAATATGGGGCGGGGCAAGAGACCCAGTACTTC.

This clonotype was observed a handful of times. The chain combines TRBV29-1 with TRBJ2-1, with 7 bases matching TRBD2. V gave up 4 bases and J gave up 2 bases; unmatched junction bases: 5. Per germline, CDR1 SQVTM and CDR2 ANQGSEA. CDR3 size: 14 residues. The CDR3 protein is CSVVGTNTYNEQFF. The CDR3 DNA reads as TGCAGCGTTGTAGGGACTAATACCTACAATGAGCAGTTCTTC.